These 29 T cell receptor beta chains were all obtained from the same sample, sequenced in a study of CD8 T cells in ankylosing spondylitis. Study-level points and caveats: A motif in TCR beta, a set of eight or nine highly homologous variants, appeared characteristic of ankylosing spondylitis blood.

TCRdb processed the 5' RACE reads anew with MiXCR; each CDR3 protein has one entry. The top ten hold roughly a third of the sample, which has 100,000 to 150,000 distinct CDR3 sequences, roughly 15% seen once. These receptors' targets are unknown. The specimen was blood, either unsorted or a sorted T cell fraction (not recorded which). The receptors here all came from a male donor with ankylosing spondylitis.

This clonotype was observed a few times. V usage is TRBV5-6 and J usage is TRBJ2-1; no clear D gene. The CDR3 covers 12 residues. The germline V gene encodes CDR1 SGHDT and CDR2 YYEEEE. V was cut by 7 bases and J by 5 bases, with 10 bases left in between. CDR3 amino acids: CASGRWDNEQFF. CDR3 DNA: TGTGCCAGCGGAAGGTGGGACAATGAGCAGTTCTTC.

This chain uses TRBV4-1 with TRBJ1-1; 7 bases align to TRBD1. Trimming at V came to 6 bases and at J to 2 bases, leaving 9 bases not matched to a gene. The germline gives CDR1 MGHRA, CDR2 YSYEKL. This CDR3 region has 15 residues. CDR3 sequence (DNA): TGCGCCAGCAGGCCGAGTGACAGGGTTAACACTGAAGCTTTCTTT. This encodes CASRPSDRVNTEAFF.

The chain is built from TRBV3-1 and TRBJ2-1, with 13 bases lining up with TRBD2. Unmatched junction bases numbered 16, after V lost 8 bases and J lost 3 bases. The length of the CDR3 is 19 residues. The germline CDR1 and CDR2 sequences are LGHDT and YNNKEL (reference sequence). The CDR3 sequence is CASSKEAGTSGNIYNEQFF. Here the CDR3 DNA reads TGTGCCAGCTCCAAAGAGGCGGGGACTAGCGGGAACATCTACAATGAGCAGTTCTTC.

This clonotype was seen only a few times. V gene TRBV20-1 combines with J gene TRBJ2-5, with unresolved D. Trimming took off 1 base at V and 4 bases at J, with 10 bases between the two ends. The CDR3 totals 13 residues. CDR1 and CDR2 (germline): DFQATT, SNEGSKA (reference sequence). The CDR3 protein is CSARGLLGETQYF. The CDR3 DNA sequence: TGCAGTGCTAGAGGACTGTTGGGAGAGACCCAGTACTTC.

A few counts support this clonotype. The rearrangement links TRBV3-1 to TRBJ2-7, with 8 bases lining up with TRBD2. CDR3 length: 18 amino acids. After removal of 3 bases from V and 0 bases from J, the junction contained 13 bases not matched to a gene. CDR1 LGHDT and CDR2 YNNKEL come from the germline V gene (reference sequence). The CDR3: CASSQDEGLAISSYEQYF. CDR3 bases: TGTGCCAGCAGCCAGGACGAAGGACTAGCTATAAGCTCCTACGAGCAGTACTTC.

The V call is TRBV18, the J call TRBJ2-7; D call uncertain. The germline gives CDR1 KGHSH, CDR2 LQKENI. The CDR3 length is 13 residues. V lost 3 bases and J lost 7, with 13 bases in between. CDR3 in amino acids: CASSPSLAGEQYF. Written as DNA, the CDR3 is TGTGCCAGCTCACCGAGCCTGGCCGGGGAGCAGTACTTC.

This clonotype turned up a few times. The CDR3 region is CASSADRGLYEQYF. The CDR3 nucleotides are TGTGCCAGCAGCGCCGACAGGGGTCTCTACGAGCAGTACTTC. The chain joins TRBV5-5 to TRBJ2-7, with 8 bases matching TRBD1. Germline CDR1 is SGHKS and CDR2 is YYEKEE (reference sequence). V trimming: 4 bases; J trimming: 3 bases; junction bases outside the gene matches: 6. This CDR3 contains 14 residues.

Many counts were recorded for this clonotype. The chain is built from TRBV20-1 and TRBJ2-3; possible D gene TRBD2, 6 bases. The V end was cut by 6 bases, the J end by 2 bases, with 18 bases between. Per the germline V gene, CDR1 is DFQATT and CDR2 is SNEGSKA (reference sequence). CDR3 length: 15 amino acids. The CDR3 nucleotides read TGCAGTGCCCGGGGTGGGCGGGGATACACAGATACGCAGTATTTT. Its translation is CSARGGRGYTDTQYF.

J is TRBJ2-2 and V is TRBV28; D unclear. The V gene lost 3 bases and the J gene lost 0 bases, with 5 bases spanning the gap. Germline CDR1 and CDR2: MDHEN and SYDVKM. This CDR3 comprises 14 residues. The CDR3 sequence is CASSFQANTGELFF. The CDR3, as DNA: TGTGCCAGCAGTTTCCAGGCGAACACCGGGGAGCTGTTTTTT.

The chain joins TRBV28 to TRBJ2-7; possible D gene TRBD1, 6 bases. With 9 bases removed from V and 2 bases from J, the gap between germline ends came to 11 bases. The CDR3 consists of 12 residues. The germline gives CDR1 MDHEN, CDR2 SYDVKM. The CDR3 coding sequence is TGTGCCAGTTACAGGGAGACCTACGAGCAGTACTTC. This sequence encodes CASYRETYEQYF.

V gene TRBV7-9 combines with J gene TRBJ2-3, with D uncertain. Trimming removed 9 bases from V and 0 bases from J, with 16 bases in between. This CDR3 is 15 amino acids long. In germline, CDR1 is SEHNR, CDR2 FQNEAQ (reference sequence). CDR3: CASTPSGTSTDTQYF. CDR3 DNA sequence: TGTGCCAGTACCCCCTCCGGCACTAGCACAGATACGCAGTATTTT.

The V call is TRBV24-1, the J call TRBJ2-1, with D possibly TRBD1 on 6 matching bases. The V end was cut by 9 bases, the J end by 2 bases, with 7 bases between. CDR1 is KGHDR and CDR2 is SFDVKD in the germline V gene. The CDR3 spans 12 residues. The CDR3 nucleotides are TGTGCCACCCGACAGGCCTACAATGAGCAGTTCTTC. Translating gives CATRQAYNEQFF.

The rearrangement links TRBV27 to TRBJ2-1; tentative D call: TRBD2 (7 bases). The CDR3 covers 14 residues. V dropped 2 bases and J dropped 9 bases, with 14 bases sitting between them. CDR1 MNHEY and CDR2 SMNVEV come from the germline V gene (reference sequence). CDR3 coding DNA: TGTGCCAGCAGTTTAGGGTGGGGGGGCTCTGAGCAGTTCTTC. Encoded protein: CASSLGWGGSEQFF.

The table lists this clonotype with many counts. The gene calls are TRBV7-9 and TRBJ2-5, with D maybe TRBD1 (6 bases). Germline values: CDR1 SEHNR, CDR2 FQNEAQ (reference sequence). Trimming left V 4 bases short and J 5 bases short, with 14 bases between. The CDR3 spans 14 residues. The CDR3 is CASSSPRGVETQYF. CDR3 in DNA: TGTGCCAGCAGCTCCCCCAGGGGTGTCGAGACCCAGTACTTC.

Ten or more counts support this clonotype. The chain recombines TRBV29-1 with TRBJ2-7; TRBD1 is a possible D gene (6 bases). The CDR3 has 12 amino acids. The ends were cut back, 7 bases at V and 4 bases at J, with 14 bases in the middle. Germline V gene sequence: CDR1 SQVTM, CDR2 ANQGSEA. CDR3 coding DNA: TGCAGCGCGGGACAACGAAGATACGAGCAGTACTTC. Amino acids: CSAGQRRYEQYF.

This chain connects TRBV9 to TRBJ2-7; D possibly corresponds to TRBD2 (6 bases). The CDR3 is 16 amino acids. CDR1 is SGDLS, CDR2 YYNGEE, per germline. Between the trimmed V and J ends, which lost 1 base and 1 base, there was a span of 15 bases. In DNA form, the CDR3 reads TGTGCCAGCAGCGTACATCCGGGAGCATTATCCTACGAGCAGTACTTC. It encodes CASSVHPGALSYEQYF. The complete variable domain, with remaining parts taken from reference TRBV9 and TRBJ2-7, reads DSGVTQTPKHLITATGQRVTLRCSPRSGDLSVYWYQQSLDQGLQFLIQYYNGEERAKGNILERFSAQQFPDLHSELNLSSLELGDSALYFCASSVHPGALSYEQYFGPGTRLTVT.

The chain has TRBV7-9 and TRBJ2-7; D remains ambiguous. The CDR3 consists of 16 residues. V lost 1 base and J lost 0, with 13 bases in between. The V gene's germline CDR1 is SEHNR and CDR2 FQNEAQ (reference sequence). The CDR3 nucleotides are TGTGCCAGCAGCTTAGGTTGGGTCGGCGGCTCCTACGAGCAGTACTTC. Its translation is CASSLGWVGGSYEQYF.

This clonotype was seen many times. This sequence joins TRBV12-3 or TRBV12-4 and TRBJ2-7; D may match TRBD1 or TRBD2 (5 bases each). This CDR3 has 15 amino acids. Trimming pared 6 bases from V and 3 bases from J, leaving 18 bases between. The CDR3: CASRDNRDVFYEQYF. The DNA of the CDR3 is TGTGCCAGCAGGGACAACCGGGACGTATTCTACGAGCAGTACTTC.

This clonotype was recorded a few times. DNA of the CDR3: TGCAGTGCTAGACAGGGCTACGAGCAGTACTTC. Its protein is CSARQGYEQYF. The V gene is TRBV20-1, the J gene TRBJ2-7, with D maybe TRBD1 (5 bases). The CDR3 is 11 amino acids. CDR1 and CDR2 from the germline V gene are DFQATT and SNEGSKA (reference sequence). V lost 2 bases and J 3 bases, leaving 5 bases between the germline ends.

This clonotype was recorded a few times. The rearrangement links TRBV13 to TRBJ2-3; D is ambiguous. The CDR3 contains 12 residues. The germline V gene has CDR1 PRHDT and CDR2 FYEKMQ (reference sequence). V lost 0 bases to trimming and J lost 10 bases, with 8 bases between them. CDR3: CASSLGSSAQYF. The CDR3 nucleotides read TGTGCCAGCAGCTTAGGGAGCTCAGCGCAGTATTTT.

This clonotype was observed at least ten times. This chain joins TRBV3-1 and TRBJ2-7; TRBD1 matches 9 bases. The CDR3 is 13 amino acids. J was trimmed by 10 bases and V by 1 base; bases with no gene match: 5. From germline, CDR1 is LGHDT and CDR2 YNNKEL (reference sequence). The CDR3 bases are TGTGCCAGCAGCCAAGGACAGGGGGGTCCTCAGTACTTC. Its protein product is CASSQGQGGPQYF.

This clonotype has at least ten counts. The rearrangement links TRBV12-3 or TRBV12-4 to TRBJ2-7; D is unclear. Trimming took off 2 bases at V and 3 bases at J, with 5 bases between the two ends. The length of the CDR3 is 12 residues. Here the CDR3 DNA reads TGTGCCAGCAGTTTAACGGGCTACGAGCAGTACTTC. This sequence encodes CASSLTGYEQYF.

This clonotype was seen a handful of times. V and J are TRBV23-1 and TRBJ1-1; tentative D call: TRBD1 (5 bases). TRBV23-1 is placed among ORFs of uncertain function. V shed 7 bases and J shed 4 bases, with 16 bases lying between them. The CDR3 has 14 amino acids. For the CDR3, the DNA is TGCGCCAGCAACCCGGGACCCGGACCCACTGAAGCTTTCTTT. This gives the protein CASNPGPGPTEAFF.

This clonotype has just a few counts. In nucleotides, the CDR3 is TGCAGTGCCAGGACCAGCGAGCCATACAATGAGCAGTTCTTC. Encoded protein: CSARTSEPYNEQFF. The genes are TRBV20-1 and TRBJ2-1; no clear D gene. Germline V gene lookup returns CDR1 DFQATT and CDR2 SNEGSKA (reference sequence). V lost 6 bases, J lost 4 bases, and 16 bases lay in between. The CDR3 consists of 14 residues.

This chain uses TRBV29-1 with TRBJ2-1; 12 bases are a match to TRBD2. With 3 bases clipped from V and 6 bases from J, the junction kept 3 bases outside the gene matches. The V gene's germline CDR1 is SQVTM and CDR2 ANQGSEA. The CDR3 runs 14 residues. The CDR3 sequence is CSVETSGSINEQFF. The DNA for the CDR3 is TGCAGCGTTGAGACTAGCGGGAGTATCAATGAGCAGTTCTTC.

The chain joins TRBV11-2 to TRBJ1-1; tentative D call: TRBD1 (5 bases). The CDR3 contains 12 residues. CDR1 and CDR2 (germline): SGHAT, FQNNGV. V lost 8 bases and J 7 bases, leaving 14 bases between the germline ends. In DNA form, the CDR3 reads TGTGCCAGCGGACGAAGAGGGGTTGAAGCTTTCTTT. Protein sequence: CASGRRGVEAFF.

This clonotype was seen only a few times. The CDR3 nucleotides are TGTGCCAGCAGTTTGTCCCTGGCGGCCTCCTACAATGAGCAGTTCTTC. This sequence encodes CASSLSLAASYNEQFF. The chain combines TRBV6-2 or TRBV6-3 with TRBJ2-1, with no clear D. CDR1 MNHEY and CDR2 SVGEGT come from the germline V gene. V was shortened by 4 bases and J by 0 bases, with 13 bases between the two germline ends. The CDR3 has 16 residues.

This chain joins TRBV10-3 and TRBJ1-2; D remains unclear. The CDR3 consists of 10 residues. V shed 11 bases and J shed 7 bases, with 11 bases lying between them. Germline V gene lookup returns CDR1 ENHRY and CDR2 SYGVKD. In DNA, the CDR3 is TGTGCCCCGAGAGTGACTGGCTACACCTTC. It specifies CAPRVTGYTF.

There are many counts of this clonotype. The gene calls are TRBV27 and TRBJ2-1; 8 bases are shared with TRBD2. The germline V gene has CDR1 MNHEY and CDR2 SMNVEV (reference sequence). This CDR3 region has 15 residues. Germline trimming cut 5 bases from V and 0 bases from J; bases unmatched to any gene: 3. The chain's CDR3 is CASSPLAASYNEQFF. The CDR3 DNA reads as TGTGCCAGCAGTCCACTAGCGGCCTCCTACAATGAGCAGTTCTTC.